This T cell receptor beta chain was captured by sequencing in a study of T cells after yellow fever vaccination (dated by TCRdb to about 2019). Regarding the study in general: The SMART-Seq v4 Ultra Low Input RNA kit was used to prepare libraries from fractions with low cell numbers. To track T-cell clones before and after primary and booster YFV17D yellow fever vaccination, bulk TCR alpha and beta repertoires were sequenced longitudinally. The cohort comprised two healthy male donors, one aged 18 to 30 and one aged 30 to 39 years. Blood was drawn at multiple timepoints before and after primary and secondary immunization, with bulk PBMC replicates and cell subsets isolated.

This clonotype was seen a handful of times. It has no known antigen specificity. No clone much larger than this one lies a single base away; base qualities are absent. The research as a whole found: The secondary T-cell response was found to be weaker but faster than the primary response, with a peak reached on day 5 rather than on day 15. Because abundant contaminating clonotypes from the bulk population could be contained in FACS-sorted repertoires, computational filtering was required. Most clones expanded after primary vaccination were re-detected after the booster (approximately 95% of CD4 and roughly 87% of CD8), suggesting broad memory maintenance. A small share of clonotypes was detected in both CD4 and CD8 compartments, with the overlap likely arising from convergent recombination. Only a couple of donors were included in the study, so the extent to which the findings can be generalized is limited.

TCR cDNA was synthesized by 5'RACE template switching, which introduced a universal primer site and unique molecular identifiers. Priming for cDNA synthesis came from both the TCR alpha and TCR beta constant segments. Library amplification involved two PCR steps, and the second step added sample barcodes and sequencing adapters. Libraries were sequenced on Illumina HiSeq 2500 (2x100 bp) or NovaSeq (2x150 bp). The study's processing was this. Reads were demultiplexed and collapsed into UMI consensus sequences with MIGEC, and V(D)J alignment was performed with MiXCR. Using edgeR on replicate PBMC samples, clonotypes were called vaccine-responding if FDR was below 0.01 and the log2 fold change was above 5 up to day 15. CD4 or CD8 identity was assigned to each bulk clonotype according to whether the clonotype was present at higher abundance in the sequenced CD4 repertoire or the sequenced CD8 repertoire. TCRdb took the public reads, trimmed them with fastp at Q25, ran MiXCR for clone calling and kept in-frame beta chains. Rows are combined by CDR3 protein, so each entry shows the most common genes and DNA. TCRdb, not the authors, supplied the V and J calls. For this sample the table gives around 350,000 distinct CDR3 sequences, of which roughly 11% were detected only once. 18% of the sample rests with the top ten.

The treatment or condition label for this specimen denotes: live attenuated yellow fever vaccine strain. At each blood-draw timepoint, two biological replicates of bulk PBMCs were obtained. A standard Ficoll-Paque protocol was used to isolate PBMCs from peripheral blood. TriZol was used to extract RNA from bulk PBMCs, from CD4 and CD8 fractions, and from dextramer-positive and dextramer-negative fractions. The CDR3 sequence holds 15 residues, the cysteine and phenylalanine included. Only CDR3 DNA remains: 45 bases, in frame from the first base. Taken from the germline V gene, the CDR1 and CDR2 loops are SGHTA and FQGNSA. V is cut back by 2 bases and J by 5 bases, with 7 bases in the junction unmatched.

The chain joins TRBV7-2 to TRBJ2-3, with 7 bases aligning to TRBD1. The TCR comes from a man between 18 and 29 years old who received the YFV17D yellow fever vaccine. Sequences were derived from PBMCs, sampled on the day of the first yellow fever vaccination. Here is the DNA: TGTGCCAGCAGCTTATCAGCAGGGGGTGGAGATACGCAGTATTTT. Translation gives CASSLSAGGGDTQYF.